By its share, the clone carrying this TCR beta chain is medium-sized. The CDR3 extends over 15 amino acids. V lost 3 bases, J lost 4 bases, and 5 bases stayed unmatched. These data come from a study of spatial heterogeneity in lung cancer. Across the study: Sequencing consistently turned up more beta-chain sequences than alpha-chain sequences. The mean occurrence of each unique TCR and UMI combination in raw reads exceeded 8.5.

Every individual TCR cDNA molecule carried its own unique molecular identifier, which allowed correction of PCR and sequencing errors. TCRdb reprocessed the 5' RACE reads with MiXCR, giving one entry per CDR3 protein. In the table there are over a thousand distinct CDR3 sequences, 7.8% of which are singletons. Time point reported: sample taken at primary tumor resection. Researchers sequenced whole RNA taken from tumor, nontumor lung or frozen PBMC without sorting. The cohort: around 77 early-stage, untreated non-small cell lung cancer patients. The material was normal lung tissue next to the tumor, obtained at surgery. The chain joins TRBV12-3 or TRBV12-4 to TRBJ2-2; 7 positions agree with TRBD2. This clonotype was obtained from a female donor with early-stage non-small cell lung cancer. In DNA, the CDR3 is TGTGCCAGCAGTTTTGCGGGAGAGGTCACCGGGGAGCTGTTTTTT. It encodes CASSFAGEVTGELFF.